The 13 T cell receptor beta chains below come from one sample, sequenced in a study of T-cell reconstitution after alpha-beta-depleted transplantation in children. Unique molecular identifiers were incorporated into the prepared TCRbeta library. A single record per CDR3 protein comes from TCRdb applying MiXCR to the PCR reads. Here the sample spans about 980,000 distinct CDR3 sequences, about 29% being singletons. The sample was PBMCs, mostly from graft donor cells, taken 360 days after TCRalphabeta/CD19-depleted stem cell transplant. The receptor source for this set is a boy in the first two years of life who had a stem cell transplant for SCID, so the T cells may come from the graft donor.

This clonotype was recorded many times. The J gene is TRBJ1-4, the V gene TRBV20-1; 8 positions agree with TRBD1. With V trimmed by 6 bases and J by 5 bases, 8 bases remained unmatched. This CDR3 comprises 14 residues. Per germline, CDR1 DFQATT and CDR2 SNEGSKA (reference sequence). The CDR3 loop reads CSAERQGLNEKLFF. In DNA, the CDR3 is TGCAGTGCGGAGCGACAGGGGTTAAATGAAAAACTGTTTTTT.

About this clonotype: This may come from a read error, since a much larger clone is one base off. This rearrangement joins TRBV28 to TRBJ2-1; no reliable D call. Germline-derived CDR1 and CDR2 are MDHEN and SYDVKM. The CDR3 has 12 amino acids. V gave up 6 bases and J gave up 6 bases, with 9 bases separating them. The CDR3 DNA is TGTGCCAGCAGCTTTACCAGCAATGAGCAGTTCTTC. It codes for CASSFTSNEQFF.

The chain links TRBV20-1 to TRBJ2-7, with D perhaps given as TRBD1 or TRBD2 (5 bases each). The CDR3 extends over 15 amino acids. V was cut by 0 bases and J by 4 bases, with 16 bases left in between. Germline V gene data show CDR1 as DFQATT and CDR2 as SNEGSKA (reference sequence). The CDR3 loop reads CSARDSWGTGYEQYF. In DNA form, the CDR3 reads TGCAGTGCTAGAGATTCATGGGGGACGGGGTACGAGCAGTACTTC.

Notes on this clonotype: Compared with germline, one end of the junction differs, possibly owing to a read error. Written as DNA, the CDR3 is TGTGCCAGCAGCTTCGGGGACAGCCTAGACTTC. Protein: CASSFGDSLDF. The chain links TRBV7-3 to TRBJ2-7; TRBD1 aligns across 7 bases. Germline values: CDR1 SGHTA, CDR2 FQGTGA. The CDR3 sequence is 11 residues long.

The chain is built from TRBV18 and TRBJ2-7; 16 bases agree with TRBD2. This CDR3 is built from 16 residues. Germline V gives CDR1 KGHSH, CDR2 LQKENI. With 3 bases clipped from V and 5 bases from J, the junction kept 4 bases outside the gene matches. This CDR3 is CASSPGTSGGADEQYF. As DNA, the CDR3 is TGTGCCAGCTCACCCGGGACTAGCGGGGGGGCGGACGAGCAGTACTTC.

This rearrangement joins TRBV2 to TRBJ2-1; 9 bases match TRBD2. The germline V gene has CDR1 SNHLY and CDR2 FYNNEI. The ends lost 9 bases at V and 6 bases at J; junction bases unmatched: 9. This CDR3 contains 14 residues. CDR3 amino acids: CASRKSGGPNEQFF. CDR3 bases: TGTGCCAGTCGAAAAAGCGGGGGGCCCAATGAGCAGTTCTTC.

The genes are TRBV7-6 and TRBJ2-2; D may be TRBD1 (6 bases). This CDR3 contains 12 residues. The ends were cut back, 7 bases at V and 7 bases at J, with 10 bases in the middle. Germline loops: CDR1 SGHVS, CDR2 FNYEAQ. Written as DNA, the CDR3 is TGTGCCAGCACAGGGGCGTACGGGGAGCTGTTTTTT. The encoded protein is CASTGAYGELFF.

V usage is TRBV5-1 and J usage is TRBJ2-2; D not certain. The CDR3 totals 14 residues. Germline lookup yields CDR1 SGHRS and CDR2 YFSETQ. Deletions cut 2 bases from V and 5 bases from J, with 10 bases between. CDR3 amino acids: CASSLPERTGELFF. CDR3 coding DNA: TGCGCCAGCAGCTTACCAGAACGGACCGGGGAGCTGTTTTTT.

V gene TRBV11-2 combines with J gene TRBJ2-1, with D maybe TRBD1 (5 bases). In germline, CDR1 is SGHAT, CDR2 FQNNGV. The V and J ends lost 1 base and 7 bases respectively, with 11 bases between them. The CDR3 has 14 amino acids. The CDR3 sequence is CASSLAITGNEQFF. Here the CDR3 DNA reads TGTGCCAGCAGCTTAGCCATCACAGGTAATGAGCAGTTCTTC.

The chain joins TRBV7-6 to TRBJ2-1; 15 nucleotides align to TRBD2. Germline CDR1 and CDR2: SGHVS and FNYEAQ. This CDR3 is built from 15 residues. V lost 5 bases to trimming and J lost 7 bases; unmatched junction nucleotides: 3. The CDR3 protein is CASSRGTSGRNEQFF. The CDR3 coding sequence is TGTGCCAGCAGCCGAGGGACTAGCGGGAGGAATGAGCAGTTCTTC. The full variable domain, with the rest looked up from reference TRBV7-6 and TRBJ2-1, is GAGVSQSPRYKVTKRGQDVALRCDPISGHVSLYWYRQALGQGPEFLTYFNYEAQQDKSGLPNDRFSAERPEGSISTLTIQRTEQRDSAMYRCASSRGTSGRNEQFFGPGTRLTVL.

This clonotype was observed a few times. The chain recombines TRBV7-9 with TRBJ2-1; 7 bases match TRBD2. Germline V lookup: CDR1 SEHNR, CDR2 FQNEAQ (reference sequence). The CDR3 spans 15 residues. V lost 6 bases, J lost 2 bases, and 7 bases stayed unmatched. CDR3 residues: CASSSGLGPYNEQFF. CDR3 bases: TGTGCCAGCAGTTCCGGACTAGGGCCCTACAATGAGCAGTTCTTC.

This clonotype was observed at least ten times. The J gene is TRBJ2-7, the V gene TRBV24-1; D not resolved. V was trimmed by 9 bases and J by 6 bases, leaving 14 bases between them. This CDR3 is 12 amino acids long. From germline, CDR1 is KGHDR and CDR2 SFDVKD. The DNA for the CDR3 is TGTGCCACCGGGTACTATACGAGCGAGCAGTACTTC. It encodes CATGYYTSEQYF.

The chain joins TRBV5-6 to TRBJ2-3; D is undetermined. Germline CDR1 and CDR2: SGHDT and YYEEEE. CDR3 length equals 15 residues. The V end lost 2 bases, the J end lost 4 bases, and 14 bases lay between the germline ends. The chain's CDR3 is CASSLVLAYADTQYF. DNA of the CDR3: TGTGCCAGCAGCTTAGTTTTAGCTTACGCAGATACGCAGTATTTT.